This entry features one T cell receptor (beta chain) sequence. The data were taken from a study of T cell changes during pregnancy in multiple sclerosis. Sequencing used immunoSEQ multiplex PCR; TCRdb keeps in-frame clones, though not all of them. The data contain fewer than 35,000 clones, 85% to 90% of them singletons. Trimming removed 0 bases at V and 2 bases at J, with 14 bases between. The CDR3 is made up of 18 amino acids. Germline loops: CDR1 MGHRA, CDR2 YSYEKL. This material consisted of CD4+ T cells from peripheral blood mononuclear cells, taken in the third trimester of pregnancy. The chain is built from TRBV4-1 and TRBJ1-6, with D hard to call. The TCR was taken from a female donor in good health, enrolled as a control in a pregnancy study. The CDR3, as DNA: TGCGCCAGCAGCCAAGAACCCCCCCGATCTACCTATAATTCACCCCTCCACTTT. Translating gives CASSQEPPRSTYNSPLHF.